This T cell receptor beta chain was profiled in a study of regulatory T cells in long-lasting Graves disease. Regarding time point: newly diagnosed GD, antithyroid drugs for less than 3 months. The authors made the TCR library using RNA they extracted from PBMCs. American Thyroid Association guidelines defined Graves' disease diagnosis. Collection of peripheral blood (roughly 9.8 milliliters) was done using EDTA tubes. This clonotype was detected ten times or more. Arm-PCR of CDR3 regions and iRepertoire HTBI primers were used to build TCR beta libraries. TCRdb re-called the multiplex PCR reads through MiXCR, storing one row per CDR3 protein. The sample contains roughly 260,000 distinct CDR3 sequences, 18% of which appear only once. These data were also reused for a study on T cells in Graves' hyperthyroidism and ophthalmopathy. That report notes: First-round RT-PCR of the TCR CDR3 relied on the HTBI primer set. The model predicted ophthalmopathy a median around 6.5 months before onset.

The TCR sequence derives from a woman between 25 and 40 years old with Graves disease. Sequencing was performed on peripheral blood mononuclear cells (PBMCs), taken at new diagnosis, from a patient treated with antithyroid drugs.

CDR3 DNA: TGTGCCAGCAGCCAAGGTCGGCTCAATGAGCAGTTCTTC. Protein product: CASSQGRLNEQFF. The chain is built from TRBV14 and TRBJ2-1; D not resolved. This CDR3 contains 13 residues. Germline V lookup: CDR1 SGHDN, CDR2 FVKESK. V lost 1 base and J 6 bases, leaving 7 bases between the germline ends. Based on the CDR3 plus reference TRBV14 and TRBJ2-1, the full variable domain is EAGVTQFPSHSVIEKGQTVTLRCDPISGHDNLYWYRRVMGKEIKFLLHFVKESKQDESGMPNNRFLAERTGGTYSTLKVQPAELEDSGVYFCASSQGRLNEQFFGPGTRLTVL.